This T cell receptor (beta chain) was captured by sequencing in a study of T-cell reconstitution after alpha-beta-depleted transplantation in children. About this clonotype itself: The germline gene is not matched at one end of the junction; a read error may be the cause.

CDR3 length: 16 amino acids. The germline V gene encodes CDR1 SGHRS and CDR2 YFSETQ. A library of TCRbeta sequences, prepared with unique molecular identifiers, was generated. One entry per CDR3 protein results from TCRdb running MiXCR on the PCR reads. This repertoire shows about 500,000 distinct CDR3 sequences, around a third found once; its top ten account for under 3%. This sample comprised PBMCs from the stem cell graft donor, obtained from the stem cell graft. The chain links TRBV5-1 to TRBJ2-4; D is possibly TRBD2 (5 bases). The source is a human donor who donated a stem cell graft to a child with aplastic anemia. The CDR3, as DNA: TGCGCCAGCAGCTTTTGGGGAGCCGTAGCCAAAAACATGCAGTACTTC. Translated, it gives CASSFWGAVAKNMQYF. The full variable domain, in which reference TRBV5-1 and TRBJ2-4 provide the parts outside the CDR3, is KAGVTQTPRYLIKTRGQQVTLSCSPISGHRSVSWYQQTPGQGLQFLFEYFSETQRNKGNFPGRFSGRQFSNSRSEMNVSTLELGDSALYLCASSFWGAVAKNMQYFGAGTRLSVL.